This T cell receptor (beta chain) was identified during a study of T cells in Graves' hyperthyroidism and ophthalmopathy. The TCR beta CDR3 regions underwent amplification using RNA transcripts as the source. The primer set for the first-round RT-PCR of the TCR CDR3 was HTBI. TCRdb processed the multiplex PCR reads anew with MiXCR; each CDR3 protein has one entry. The sample has approximately 510,000 distinct CDR3 sequences; under 25% are singletons. This clonotype was observed at least ten times. Newly diagnosed hyperthyroidism patients aged 18 to 65 years had disease lasting under 2 months. The CDR3 spans 15 residues. V lost 2 bases and J 5 bases, leaving 16 bases between the germline ends. The germline CDR1 and CDR2 sequences are MDHEN and SYDVKM.

This TCR came from a man aged 18 to 30 with Graves' hyperthyroidism. The material sequenced was blood. This chain connects TRBV28 to TRBJ2-7; the D gene is possibly TRBD1 (7 bases). CDR3 coding DNA: TGTGCCAGCAGTTTACAGGGGGGACCCCGGGACGAGCAGTACTTC. This sequence encodes CASSLQGGPRDEQYF.